This passage covers 8 T cell receptor beta chains from one sample sequenced in a study of cytomegalovirus exposure and HLA in healthy donors. Method: immunoSEQ multiplex PCR; TCRdb's copy keeps in-frame clones and lacks some. The sample has hundreds of thousands of clones, 80% to 90% seen once. Sequenced sample: PBMCs. All receptors come from a young woman in good health and CMV-seronegative.

The chain couples TRBV19 to TRBJ1-2; 11 bases align to TRBD1. Losses at the gene ends were 0 bases for V and 2 bases for J; bases not matched to a gene: 8. There are 18 residues in the CDR3. Per the germline V gene, CDR1 is LNHDA and CDR2 is SQIVND (reference sequence). The DNA for the CDR3 is TGTGCCAGTAGTATAGATCACACCAGGACAGGGGGCAACTATGGCTACACCTTC. Protein: CASSIDHTRTGGNYGYTF.

The rearrangement joins TRBV4-1 to TRBJ2-2; D is uncertain. CDR1 MGHRA and CDR2 YSYEKL come from the germline V gene. The CDR3 contains 13 residues. Between the trimmed V and J ends, which lost 0 bases and 6 bases, there was a span of 5 bases. CDR3 sequence: CASSQDPAGELFF. CDR3 coding DNA: TGCGCCAGCAGCCAAGACCCCGCCGGGGAGCTGTTTTTT.

In its sample, this clone was seen a few times. The chain uses TRBV20-1 and TRBJ1-2; D is unresolved. The CDR3 spans 11 residues. Germline V gene sequence: CDR1 DFQATT, CDR2 SNEGSKA (reference sequence). Trimming left V 6 bases short and J 7 bases short, with 12 bases between. The CDR3 sequence is CSARFGPGYTF. CDR3 coding DNA: TGCAGTGCCAGGTTCGGCCCTGGCTACACCTTC.

The chain combines TRBV11-2 with TRBJ2-7; 7 bases agree with TRBD1. The CDR3 sequence is 15 residues long. The junction had 11 bases not matched to a gene; V was cut back by 5 bases and J by 4 bases. Germline V lookup: CDR1 SGHAT, CDR2 FQNNGV. The CDR3 sequence: CASSRAGTETYEQYF. As DNA, the CDR3 is TGTGCCAGCAGCCGTGCCGGGACAGAAACTTACGAGCAGTACTTC.

The gene calls are TRBV28 and TRBJ2-7; 7 bases match TRBD2. The length of the CDR3 is 15 residues. Trimming took 4 bases from V and 3 from J; bases not matched to a gene: 9. Germline V gene sequence: CDR1 MDHEN, CDR2 SYDVKM. The CDR3 sequence: CASSSRTSAHYEQYF. CDR3 coding DNA: TGTGCCAGCAGTTCTCGAACTAGCGCCCACTACGAGCAGTACTTC.

For this clone: Other DNA sequences of this sample code for an identical CDR3. V gene TRBV5-1 combines with J gene TRBJ2-7, with 8 bases lining up with TRBD2. This CDR3 has 15 amino acids. With V trimmed by 4 bases and J by 2 bases, 8 bases remained unmatched. Germline loops: CDR1 SGHRS, CDR2 YFSETQ. CDR3 DNA: TGCGCCAGCAGCCCCTCCGGGGGGGGGACCTACGAGCAGTACTTC. Protein: CASSPSGGGTYEQYF.

The CDR3 is CASRGAGTGSPYGYTF. The CDR3 bases are TGCGCCAGCAGGGGAGCAGGGACAGGGTCACCTTATGGCTACACCTTC. V gene TRBV5-1 combines with J gene TRBJ1-2; 9 bases agree with TRBD1. The CDR3 is 16 amino acids. CDR1 and CDR2 from the germline V gene are SGHRS and YFSETQ. With V trimmed by 5 bases and J by 5 bases, 13 bases remained unmatched.

This chain uses TRBV5-5 with TRBJ2-1; 7 nucleotides line up with TRBD2. V was clipped by 1 base and J by 4 bases; unmatched bases: 5. The CDR3 covers 15 residues. Germline V gene lookup returns CDR1 SGHKS and CDR2 YYEKEE (reference sequence). CDR3 nucleotides: TGTGCCAGCAGCTTGAGGTGGGAGGGATACAATGAGCAGTTCTTC. Translating it yields CASSLRWEGYNEQFF.